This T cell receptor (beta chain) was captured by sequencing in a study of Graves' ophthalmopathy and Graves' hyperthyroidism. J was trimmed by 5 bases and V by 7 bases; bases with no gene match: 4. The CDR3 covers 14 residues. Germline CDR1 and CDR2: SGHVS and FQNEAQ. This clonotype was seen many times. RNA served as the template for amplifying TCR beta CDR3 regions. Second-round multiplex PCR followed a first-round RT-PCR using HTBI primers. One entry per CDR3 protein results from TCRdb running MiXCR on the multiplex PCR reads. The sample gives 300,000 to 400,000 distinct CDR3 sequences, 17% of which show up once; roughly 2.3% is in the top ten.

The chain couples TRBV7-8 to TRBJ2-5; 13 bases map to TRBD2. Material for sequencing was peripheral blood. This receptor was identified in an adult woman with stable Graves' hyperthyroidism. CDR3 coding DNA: TGTGCCAGCATAGGGGGACTAGCGGGGGAGACCCAGTACTTC. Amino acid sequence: CASIGGLAGETQYF.